Shown below are 2 T cell receptor beta chains from a single sample sequenced in a study of cytomegalovirus exposure and HLA in healthy donors (TCRdb year 2017). Library preparation used the immunoSEQ multiplex PCR assay. A mixture of 60 forward primers for TCR Vbeta segments and 13 reverse primers for TCR Jbeta segments was used in the multiplex PCR. The source is immuneACCESS, and TCRdb retained only in-frame sequences with V and J called. Part of the clones is not carried over; for the studies checked, unresolved V genes explain less than half of this, and the remainder is unexplained. The sample table holds 100,000 to 130,000 clones, of which more than 65% were seen once. The biggest ten clones account for roughly 3.9% of the sample. The specimen was PBMCs. The receptors shown here come from a male donor in good health and CMV-seronegative.

The chain links TRBV30 to TRBJ2-7; the D gene is possibly TRBD2 (5 bases). The length of the CDR3 is 13 residues. Trimming left V 8 bases short and J 4 bases short, with 18 bases between. Germline assignment: CDR1 GTSNPN and CDR2 SVGIG (reference sequence). The CDR3 nucleotides are TGTGCCCAACGGGAATGGGGAAAGTACGAGCAGTACTTC. As protein: CAQREWGKYEQYF.

The chain employs TRBV19 and TRBJ1-5, with D possibly matching TRBD1 (5 bases). This CDR3 has 15 amino acids. Trimming shortened V by 9 bases and J by 0 bases, and 15 bases separated the two germline ends. Germline V CDR1 and CDR2: LNHDA, SQIVND (reference sequence). The CDR3 loop reads CASSRDRTSNQPQHF. In nucleotides, the CDR3 is TGTGCCAGCAGCCGAGACAGAACTAGCAATCAGCCCCAGCATTTT.